These 19 T cell receptor beta chains were sequenced from one sample in a study of blood T cell repertoires in COVID-19. This table comes from immunoSEQ multiplex PCR, and its TCRdb copy is limited to in-frame clones, with some not included. The sample shows some 200,000 clones, about three quarters of them seen only once. The sequenced material came from peripheral blood. The source is a woman in her sixties or seventies with acute or convalescent COVID-19.

The CDR3 sequence: CASSSQVQGVSGYTF. As DNA, the CDR3 is TGTGCCAGCAGCTCCCAAGTACAGGGGGTTAGCGGCTACACCTTC. The chain is built from TRBV7-2 and TRBJ1-2; 8 bases agree with TRBD1. The germline V gene encodes CDR1 SGHTA and CDR2 FQGNSA. V lost 4 bases to trimming and J lost 8 bases; unmatched junction nucleotides: 12. This CDR3 spans 15 amino acids.

The V call is TRBV6-5, the J call TRBJ2-4; maybe TRBD2 (6 bases). From germline, CDR1 is MNHEY and CDR2 SVGAGI. Trimming shortened V by 6 bases and J by 7 bases, and 16 bases separated the two germline ends. The CDR3 totals 14 residues. The CDR3 DNA reads as TGTGCCAGCAGCGAGGGACTCTTGACCAACATTCAGTACTTC. Translation gives CASSEGLLTNIQYF.

In its sample, this clone was seen a few times. This rearrangement joins TRBV9 to TRBJ1-5; 8 bases agree with TRBD1. Germline CDR1 reads SGDLS; CDR2 reads YYNGEE. J was trimmed by 6 bases and V by 6 bases; bases with no gene match: 8. This CDR3 has 14 amino acids. As DNA, the CDR3 is TGTGCCAGCATCTTCAGGGGGCCACGTCAGCCCCAGCATTTT. This gives the protein CASIFRGPRQPQHF.

The chain links TRBV18 to TRBJ2-4; D not certain. Trimming took 6 bases from V and 5 from J, leaving 14 bases between them. CDR1 KGHSH and CDR2 LQKENI come from the germline V gene. CDR3 length: 14 amino acids. The CDR3 bases are TGTGCCAGCTCCCCGGGTATGGCTGAAAACATTCAGTACTTC. It is translated as CASSPGMAENIQYF.

The rearrangement uses TRBV19 and TRBJ2-3; 10 bases fit TRBD2. Germline CDR1 reads LNHDA; CDR2 reads SQIVND (reference sequence). The CDR3 length is 14 residues. V lost 7 bases and J lost 5; bases outside the gene matches: 6. For the CDR3, the DNA is TGTGCCAGTAAAAGCGGGAGGGTCAGAGATACGCAGTATTTT. Amino acids: CASKSGRVRDTQYF.

The V call is TRBV5-1, the J call TRBJ1-6, with TRBD1 identical over 10 bases. The CDR3 is 16 residues long. Germline assignment: CDR1 SGHRS and CDR2 YFSETQ. V lost 4 bases, J lost 7 bases, and 8 bases stayed unmatched. CDR3 sequence reads: CASSPSGQGTNSPLHF. CDR3 coding DNA: TGCGCCAGCAGCCCGTCGGGACAGGGGACAAATTCACCCCTCCACTTT. The whole variable domain, remainder taken from reference TRBV5-1 and TRBJ1-6, is KAGVTQTPRYLIKTRGQQVTLSCSPISGHRSVSWYQQTPGQGLQFLFEYFSETQRNKGNFPGRFSGRQFSNSRSEMNVSTLELGDSALYLCASSPSGQGTNSPLHFGNGTRLTVT.

The chain uses TRBV19 and TRBJ2-3, with TRBD2 matching 14 bases. CDR3 length: 17 residues. The J segment lost 3 bases and the V segment lost 6 bases, leaving 8 bases of the junction unmatched. Germline CDR1 and CDR2: LNHDA and SQIVND (reference sequence). This CDR3 reads CASSRLAGGGRTDTQYF. DNA for the CDR3: TGTGCCAGTAGCAGACTAGCGGGAGGGGGTCGGACAGATACGCAGTATTTT.

About this clone itself: Other DNA sequences in the sample encode the same CDR3. The chain combines TRBV3-1 (or the pseudogene TRBV3-2) with TRBJ1-6, with D perhaps TRBD1 (5 bases). V was trimmed by 1 base and J by 10 bases, leaving 11 bases between them. CDR1 and CDR2 (germline): LGHDT, YNNKEL (reference sequence). The CDR3 covers 14 residues. Here the CDR3 DNA reads TGTGCCAGCAGCCAAGGCTCCGGGGGGTCACCCCTCCACTTT. It yields the protein CASSQGSGGSPLHF.

The V and J genes are TRBV19 and TRBJ1-1; TRBD1 aligns across 11 bases. This CDR3 is built from 13 residues. V trimming: 8 bases; J trimming: 5 bases; junction bases outside the gene matches: 4. Germline assignment: CDR1 LNHDA and CDR2 SQIVND (reference sequence). The CDR3 nucleotides are TGTGCCAGTGGACAGGGGGCGTTTACTGAAGCTTTCTTT. Protein product: CASGQGAFTEAFF.

V gene TRBV30 combines with J gene TRBJ1-6; D not resolved. Trimming removed 1 base at V and 0 bases at J, with 10 bases between. The CDR3 totals 16 residues. Per the germline V gene, CDR1 is GTSNPN and CDR2 is SVGIG (reference sequence). The CDR3 sequence: CAWSARANSYNSPLHF. The DNA of the CDR3 is TGTGCCTGGAGTGCCCGAGCCAACTCCTATAATTCACCCCTCCACTTT.

The J gene is TRBJ1-1, the V gene TRBV18, with D perhaps matching TRBD1 (5 bases). Between the trimmed V and J ends, which lost 6 bases and 3 bases, there was a span of 17 bases. CDR1 and CDR2 (germline): KGHSH, LQKENI. This CDR3 is 15 amino acids long. In DNA form, the CDR3 reads TGTGCCAGCTCGCCTCGGGGGGGTAGGGACACTGAAGCTTTCTTT. Protein sequence: CASSPRGGRDTEAFF.

The rearrangement joins TRBV27 to TRBJ1-5, with D possibly TRBD1 on 5 matching bases. The CDR3 has 14 residues. Looked up from germline, CDR1 is MNHEY and CDR2 is SMNVEV (reference sequence). Trimming stripped 6 bases from V and 3 bases from J, with 12 bases between. The CDR3, as DNA: TGTGCCAGCAGATTAGCAGGGTTCAATCAGCCCCAGCATTTT. Protein product: CASRLAGFNQPQHF.

The chain combines TRBV2 with TRBJ2-5; a possible D gene is TRBD1 (7 bases). V lost 1 base to trimming and J lost 3 bases, with 12 bases between them. CDR3 length equals 15 residues. The germline gives CDR1 SNHLY, CDR2 FYNNEI. CDR3 sequence: CASSEGRGREETQYF. The DNA for the CDR3 is TGTGCCAGCAGTGAAGGGAGGGGGCGCGAAGAGACCCAGTACTTC.

The chain couples TRBV19 to TRBJ2-2; 12 bases match TRBD2. The length of the CDR3 is 17 residues. The germline CDR1 and CDR2 sequences are LNHDA and SQIVND (reference sequence). V shed 3 bases and J 4 bases; nucleotides not matched to a gene: 6. For the CDR3, the DNA is TGTGCCAGTAGTATTCGACTAGCGGGAGACGGCACCGGGGAGCTGTTTTTT. This translates into CASSIRLAGDGTGELFF.

V and J are TRBV30 and TRBJ1-5; D possibly corresponds to TRBD1 (5 bases). The germline CDR1 and CDR2 sequences are GTSNPN and SVGIG (reference sequence). V was cut by 0 bases and J by 4 bases, with 10 bases left in between. The CDR3 runs 14 residues. In DNA form, the CDR3 reads TGTGCCTGGAGTGTGGGGGGAGCAAATCAGCCCCAGCATTTT. Protein product: CAWSVGGANQPQHF.

V and J are TRBV5-5 and TRBJ2-1; TRBD2 matches at 7 bases. V was pared by 2 bases and J by 0 bases, with 14 bases of the junction left unmatched. Per germline, CDR1 SGHKS and CDR2 YYEKEE (reference sequence). The CDR3 runs to 19 residues. The CDR3 loop reads CASSFLAGKAGSSYNEQFF. The CDR3 DNA reads as TGTGCCAGCAGCTTTTTAGCGGGCAAAGCCGGCAGCTCCTACAATGAGCAGTTCTTC.

The chain combines TRBV2 with TRBJ2-5; 9 bases fit TRBD2. The junction had 5 bases not matched to a gene; V was cut back by 2 bases and J by 4 bases. Looked up from germline, CDR1 is SNHLY and CDR2 is FYNNEI. The CDR3 is 15 amino acids. CDR3 amino acids: CASSERLAVAETQYF. DNA of the CDR3: TGTGCCAGCAGTGAACGACTAGCGGTGGCAGAGACCCAGTACTTC.

The chain carries TRBV27 and TRBJ2-7; 7 nucleotides align to TRBD2. This CDR3 is built from 13 residues. CDR1 and CDR2 (germline): MNHEY, SMNVEV (reference sequence). J lost 10 bases, V lost 5 bases, and 11 bases had no gene match. As DNA, the CDR3 is TGTGCCAGCAGTGCCGGACTAGGGAATCGACAGTACTTC. It yields the protein CASSAGLGNRQYF.

The rearrangement links TRBV7-9 to TRBJ1-1; D remains unclear. Germline lookup yields CDR1 SEHNR and CDR2 FQNEAQ (reference sequence). V lost 2 bases and J 1 base, leaving 11 bases between the germline ends. The CDR3 is made up of 15 amino acids. CDR3 DNA: TGTGCCAGCAGCTTATCGAACAGACCGAACACTGAAGCTTTCTTT. Its protein product is CASSLSNRPNTEAFF.